The clone carrying this T cell receptor (beta chain) was picked up one time. The sample is drawn from a study of blood T cell repertoires in COVID-19. Study in general: Recovered status applied to Cohort 3 donors who had two consecutive negative PCRs. It also applied to those with clearance or with symptom resolution. T cells, B-cell-depleted T cells, or PBMCs provided the cDNA or gDNA that served as material.

In the source study's methods: From reference gene primer amplification, estimates of nucleated cell counts were derived. The assay was immunoSEQ multiplex PCR, and TCRdb's table has in-frame clones only and misses some. Clonal size and the V and J genes are those of that table, whereas D and trimming came from the DNA. The top ten clones hold more than 3% of a sample with over 130,000 clones, around 82% of them seen once. Allocation to cohorts depended on clinical history reported by the participants. The material sequenced was PBMCs or T cells enriched from blood (not recorded which). The receptor was derived from a man aged 45-65 years in a cohort exposed to, infected with or recovered from COVID-19 (not recorded which).

CDR3 protein: CASSMLRDGYGYTF. CDR3 DNA sequence: TGTGCCAGTAGTATGCTGCGGGACGGATATGGCTACACCTTC. The V and J genes are TRBV19 and TRBJ1-2; D may be TRBD1 (5 bases). Germline V gene data show CDR1 as LNHDA and CDR2 as SQIVND (reference sequence). This CDR3 spans 14 amino acids. V was cut by 3 bases and J by 5 bases, with 13 bases left in between.